Listed here are 16 T cell receptor beta chains from one sample, sequenced in a study of blood T cell repertoires in COVID-19. Measured with immunoSEQ multiplex PCR; TCRdb has only the in-frame clones, and not every one. The table lists 60,000 to 80,000 clones, just over 85% of them singletons. The material sequenced was peripheral blood. All receptors come from a woman of 80 years or more with acute or convalescent COVID-19.

V usage is TRBV4-2 and J usage is TRBJ1-1; D is perhaps TRBD1 (5 bases). The CDR3 spans 13 residues. Germline V gene sequence: CDR1 LGHNA, CDR2 YNFKEQ. V shed 4 bases and J shed 3 bases, with 9 bases lying between them. The CDR3 loop reads CASSPDSYTEAFF. The CDR3 nucleotides are TGTGCCAGCAGCCCCGACAGTTACACTGAAGCTTTCTTT.

The V call is TRBV19, the J call TRBJ2-5, with 10 nucleotides matching TRBD2. CDR1 LNHDA and CDR2 SQIVND come from the germline V gene (reference sequence). V shed 7 bases, J shed 2 bases, and the junction held 7 bases outside the gene matches. This CDR3 has 15 amino acids. CDR3: CASKKVAGGQETQYF. As DNA, the CDR3 is TGTGCCAGTAAAAAGGTAGCGGGAGGACAAGAGACCCAGTACTTC.

The V call is TRBV28, the J call TRBJ2-7; TRBD1 is a possible D gene (5 bases). This CDR3 is 13 amino acids long. V was cut by 6 bases and J by 3 bases, with 12 bases left in between. Per germline, CDR1 MDHEN and CDR2 SYDVKM. Here the CDR3 reads CASRQAADYEQYF. The CDR3 DNA reads TGTGCCAGCAGACAGGCGGCGGACTACGAGCAGTACTTC.

The chain uses TRBV18 and TRBJ2-1; 11 bases align to TRBD2. This CDR3 spans 15 amino acids. Germline-derived CDR1 and CDR2 are KGHSH and LQKENI. V dropped 5 bases and J dropped 0; count of bases not matched to a gene: 0. DNA for the CDR3: TGTGCCAGCTCAACTAGCGGGGGCTCCTACAATGAGCAGTTCTTC. It encodes CASSTSGGSYNEQFF.

CDR3 nucleotide sequence: TGTGCCTCCCGTCGGTCGGGAAGAGATACGCAGTATTTT. Protein product: CASRRSGRDTQYF. This rearrangement joins TRBV30 to TRBJ2-3; D is possibly TRBD2 (5 bases). V was pared by 7 bases and J by 5 bases, with 16 bases between. The CDR3 consists of 13 residues. CDR1 and CDR2 from the germline V gene are GTSNPN and SVGIG (reference sequence).

This CDR3 is CASSLSGTNEKLFF. CDR3 DNA sequence: TGCGCCAGCAGCTTGTCAGGGACTAATGAAAAACTGTTTTTT. V usage is TRBV5-1 and J usage is TRBJ1-4, with D perhaps TRBD1 (5 bases). Germline V CDR1 and CDR2: SGHRS, YFSETQ. CDR3 length: 14 residues. Trimming removed 1 base from V and 2 bases from J, with 6 bases in between.

This sequence joins TRBV5-4 and TRBJ2-7; a possible D gene is TRBD1 (5 bases). CDR3 size: 14 residues. Between the trimmed V and J ends, which lost 4 bases and 1 base, there was a span of 12 bases. Germline-derived CDR1 and CDR2 are SGHNT and YYREEE (reference sequence). Here the CDR3 DNA reads TGTGCCAGCAGCCCAGGGTCCCGGTCCTACGAGCAGTACTTC. It is translated as CASSPGSRSYEQYF. The whole variable domain, remainder taken from reference TRBV5-4 and TRBJ2-7, is ETGVTQSPTHLIKTRGQQVTLRCSSQSGHNTVSWYQQALGQGPQFIFQYYREEENGRGNFPPRFSGLQFPNYSSELNVNALELDDSALYLCASSPGSRSYEQYFGPGTRLTVT.

The genes are TRBV15 and TRBJ2-5, with 10 bases that match TRBD1. From germline, CDR1 is LNHNV and CDR2 YYDKDF (reference sequence). The CDR3 runs to 17 residues. The V and J ends lost 0 bases and 4 bases, in that order; junction bases with no gene match: 8. The CDR3 region is CATSRDLGTGVPETQYF. As DNA, the CDR3 is TGTGCCACCAGCAGAGATCTGGGGACAGGGGTTCCAGAGACCCAGTACTTC.

The chain joins TRBV6-5 to TRBJ1-4, with TRBD1 identical over 7 bases. In germline, CDR1 is MNHEY, CDR2 SVGAGI. Trimming at V came to 0 bases and at J to 7 bases, leaving 8 bases not matched to a gene. The CDR3 is 16 amino acids. CDR3 coding DNA: TGTGCCAGCAGTTACTCGAGAAGAAGGGACAGTGAAAAACTGTTTTTT. Its protein product is CASSYSRRRDSEKLFF.

The genes are TRBV2 and TRBJ1-1; no definite D call. The CDR3 extends over 11 amino acids. CDR1 SNHLY and CDR2 FYNNEI come from the germline V gene. The ends were cut back, 6 bases at V and 10 bases at J, with 12 bases in the middle. The CDR3 DNA reads as TGTGCCAGCAGCCTTCGACCGGGAGCTTTCTTT. As protein: CASSLRPGAFF.

The V call is TRBV5-1, the J call TRBJ2-5, with 14 bases matching TRBD2. Germline V lookup: CDR1 SGHRS, CDR2 YFSETQ. V shed 4 bases, J shed 2 bases, and the junction held 4 bases outside the gene matches. The CDR3 length is 16 residues. CDR3 nucleotide sequence: TGCGCCAGCAGCCCCGGGACTAGCGGGGGACAAGAGACCCAGTACTTC. Translating it yields CASSPGTSGGQETQYF.

This chain links TRBV7-3 with TRBJ2-1; TRBD1 matches 10 bases. CDR3 size: 16 residues. Germline V gene lookup returns CDR1 SGHTA and CDR2 FQGTGA. V dropped 5 bases and J dropped 9; count of bases not matched to a gene: 13. CDR3 in DNA: TGTGCCAGCAGCCGGCGGGAGACAGGGGGCCACGCTGAGCAGTTCTTC. This translates into CASSRRETGGHAEQFF.

The chain joins TRBV7-3 to TRBJ2-2; 13 positions match TRBD2. Germline V gives CDR1 SGHTA, CDR2 FQGTGA. The ends lost 5 bases at V and 5 bases at J; junction bases unmatched: 11. The CDR3 totals 18 residues. CDR3 bases: TGTGCCAGCAGCCTACTGACTAGCGGGAGGCTCGGAACCGGGGAGCTGTTTTTT. Encoded protein: CASSLLTSGRLGTGELFF.

This clone was seen only once. This chain uses TRBV5-1 with TRBJ2-5; D possibly corresponds to TRBD1 (5 bases). CDR3 length: 14 amino acids. CDR1 and CDR2 (germline): SGHRS, YFSETQ. V was shortened by 0 bases and J by 1 base, with 7 bases between the two germline ends. CDR3 nucleotides: TGCGCCAGCAGCTTGGGACAGATCCAAGAGACCCAGTACTTC. Translating gives CASSLGQIQETQYF.

This chain connects TRBV5-1 to TRBJ1-6; D possibly corresponds to TRBD1 (6 bases). V lost 0 bases to trimming and J lost 2 bases, with 12 bases between them. Germline values: CDR1 SGHRS, CDR2 YFSETQ. The CDR3 runs 17 residues. CDR3 sequence (DNA): TGCGCCAGCAGCTTGGTTTCGGGGGGCACCTATAATTCACCCCTCCACTTT. Amino acids: CASSLVSGGTYNSPLHF.

A note on this clone: A read error may produce the germline difference seen at one junction end. Additional DNA sequences in this sample encode the identical CDR3. The chain recombines TRBV4-2 with TRBJ1-1; TRBD1 aligns across 7 bases. The CDR3 is made up of 13 amino acids. CDR1 is LGHNA and CDR2 is YNFKEQ in the germline V gene. CDR3 residues: CASSGTVNTEAFF. DNA of the CDR3: TGTGCCAGCAGCGGGACAGTGAACACTGAGGCTTTCTTT.